The TCR beta chain described here comes from a study of a mutant IDH1 vaccine in newly diagnosed glioma. With regard to this clone: Antigen specificity is unknown.

Time point reported: week 35, safety follow-up. Each dose delivered 300 ug of mutant IDH1 20-mer peptide subcutaneously with imiquimod. Using immunoSEQ multiplex PCR, the repertoire was profiled, and TCRdb retains in-frame clones only, with some absent. The table shows about 60,000 clones, with around 80% occurring only once. CDR1 and CDR2 (germline): GTSNPN, SVGIG (reference sequence). The V and J ends lost 7 bases and 1 base respectively, with 9 bases between them. The CDR3 is 12 residues long. The input for sequencing was PBMCs, taken from a glioma patient whose treatment included an IDH1 peptide vaccine. J is TRBJ2-3 and V is TRBV30, with no clear D. The sequence came from a man aged 25-45 years with glioma. The CDR3 here is CAFEAGTDTQYF. CDR3 in DNA: TGTGCCTTTGAGGCGGGCACAGATACGCAGTATTTT.